This TCR beta chain stems from a study of beta chain features in type 1 diabetes. Across the study: Taken together, all samples contributed around 100 million examined sorted cells.

As every portion of the isolated RNA was reverse transcribed, the sequencing read expressed TCRB transcripts. Data came from immunoSEQ multiplex PCR; TCRdb stores just in-frame clones and leaves some out. Here the sample spans hundreds of thousands of clones, over 10% being singletons. With regard to this clone: Antigen specificity is unknown.

Study-level points and caveats: There were fewer insertions and more deletions at the VDJ junctions of type 1 diabetes patients. In every one of the four CD4+ subsets, TCRB CDR3s were moderately but significantly shorter in Type 1 diabetes patients.

Germline CDR1 is MDHEN and CDR2 is SYDVKM. Trimming shortened V by 10 bases and J by 5 bases, and 18 bases separated the two germline ends. The CDR3 has 13 residues. J is TRBJ2-7 and V is TRBV28; maybe TRBD1 (5 bases). This sequence originates from a man aged 18 to 29 with type 1 diabetes. Sequenced: naive CD4+ T cells from blood. This chain's CDR3 is CATFNEGEHEQYF. Written as DNA, the CDR3 is TGTGCCACCTTTAATGAAGGGGAACACGAGCAGTACTTC.